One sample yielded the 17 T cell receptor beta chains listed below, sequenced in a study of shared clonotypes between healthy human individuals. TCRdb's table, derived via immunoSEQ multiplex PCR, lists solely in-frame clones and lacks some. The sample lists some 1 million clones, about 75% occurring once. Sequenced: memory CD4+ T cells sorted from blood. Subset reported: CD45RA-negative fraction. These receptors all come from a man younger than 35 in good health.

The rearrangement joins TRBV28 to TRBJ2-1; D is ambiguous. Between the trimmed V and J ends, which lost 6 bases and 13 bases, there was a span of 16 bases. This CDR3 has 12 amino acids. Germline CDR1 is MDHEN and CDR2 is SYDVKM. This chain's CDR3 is CASSSVVDSQFF. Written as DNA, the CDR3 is TGTGCCAGCAGCTCCGTTGTCGATTCCCAGTTCTTC.

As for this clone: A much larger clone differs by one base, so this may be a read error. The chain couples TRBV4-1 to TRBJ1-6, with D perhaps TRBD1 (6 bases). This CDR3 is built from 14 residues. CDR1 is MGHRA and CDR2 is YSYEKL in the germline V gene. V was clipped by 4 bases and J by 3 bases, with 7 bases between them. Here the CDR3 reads CASSLDSYNSPLHF. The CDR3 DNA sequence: TGCGCCAGCAGCCTGGACAGCTATAATTCACCCCTCCACTTT.

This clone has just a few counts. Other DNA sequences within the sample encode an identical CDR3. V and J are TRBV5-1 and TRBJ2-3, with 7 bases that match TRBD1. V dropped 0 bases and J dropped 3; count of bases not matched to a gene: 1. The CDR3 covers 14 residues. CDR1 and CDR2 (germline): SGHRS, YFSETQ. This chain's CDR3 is CASSLDRGTDTQYF. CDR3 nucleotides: TGCGCCAGCAGCTTGGACAGGGGAACAGATACGCAGTATTTT.

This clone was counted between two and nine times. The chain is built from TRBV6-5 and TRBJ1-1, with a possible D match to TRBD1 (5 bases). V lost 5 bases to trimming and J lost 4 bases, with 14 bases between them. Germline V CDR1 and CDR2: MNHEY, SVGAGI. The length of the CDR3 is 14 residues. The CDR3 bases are TGTGCCAGCAGTCTCAGGGCCGGTGGCACTGAAGCTTTCTTT. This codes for CASSLRAGGTEAFF.

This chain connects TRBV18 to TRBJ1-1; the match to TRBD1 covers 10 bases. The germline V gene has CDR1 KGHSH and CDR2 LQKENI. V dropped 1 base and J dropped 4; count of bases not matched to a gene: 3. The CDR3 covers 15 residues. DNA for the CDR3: TGTGCCAGCTCACCACAGGGACAGGGGCCCACTGAAGCTTTCTTT. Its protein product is CASSPQGQGPTEAFF.

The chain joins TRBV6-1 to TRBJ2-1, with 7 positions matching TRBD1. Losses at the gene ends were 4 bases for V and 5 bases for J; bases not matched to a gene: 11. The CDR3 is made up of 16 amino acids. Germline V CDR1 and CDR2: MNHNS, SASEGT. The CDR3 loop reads CASSADLPGQHNEQFF. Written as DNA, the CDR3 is TGTGCCAGCAGTGCCGACTTACCGGGACAGCACAATGAGCAGTTCTTC.

In DNA form, the CDR3 reads TGTGCCAAAGGACAGCAAAACACCGGGGAGCTGTTTTTT. Protein product: CAKGQQNTGELFF. The rearrangement joins TRBV2 to TRBJ2-2; D may be TRBD1 (6 bases). The length of the CDR3 is 13 residues. V lost 10 bases to trimming and J lost 2 bases, with 11 bases between them. Germline V gene lookup returns CDR1 SNHLY and CDR2 FYNNEI.

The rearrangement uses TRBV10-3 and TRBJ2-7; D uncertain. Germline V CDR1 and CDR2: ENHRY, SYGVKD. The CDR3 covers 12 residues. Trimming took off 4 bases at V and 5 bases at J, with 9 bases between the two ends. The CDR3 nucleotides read TGTGCCATCAGTGGGCACAGCAACGAGCAGTACTTC. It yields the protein CAISGHSNEQYF.

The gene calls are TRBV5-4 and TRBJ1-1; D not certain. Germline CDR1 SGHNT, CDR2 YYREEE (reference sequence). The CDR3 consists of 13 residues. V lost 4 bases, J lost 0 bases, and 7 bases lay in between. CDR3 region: CASSRTVNTEAFF. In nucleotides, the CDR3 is TGTGCCAGCAGCAGAACGGTGAACACTGAAGCTTTCTTT.

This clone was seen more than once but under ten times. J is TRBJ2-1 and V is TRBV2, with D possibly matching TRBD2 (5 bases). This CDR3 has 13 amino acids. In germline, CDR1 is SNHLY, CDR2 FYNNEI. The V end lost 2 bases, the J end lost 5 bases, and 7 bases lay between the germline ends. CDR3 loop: CASSERENNEQFF. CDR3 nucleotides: TGTGCCAGCAGTGAACGGGAAAACAATGAGCAGTTCTTC.

CDR3 coding DNA: TGTGCCAGCAGTTTAGTAGAACAGCACTACAATGAGCAGTTCTTC. It codes for CASSLVEQHYNEQFF. J is TRBJ2-1 and V is TRBV28; D call uncertain. Trimming took off 2 bases at V and 3 bases at J, with 11 bases between the two ends. The CDR3 is 15 amino acids. The germline CDR1 and CDR2 sequences are MDHEN and SYDVKM.

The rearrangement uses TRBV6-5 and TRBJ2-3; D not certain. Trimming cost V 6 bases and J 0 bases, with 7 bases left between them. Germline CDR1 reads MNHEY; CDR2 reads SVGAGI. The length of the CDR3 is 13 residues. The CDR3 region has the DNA TGTGCCAGCAGGGGTTTTAGCACAGATACGCAGTATTTT. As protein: CASRGFSTDTQYF.

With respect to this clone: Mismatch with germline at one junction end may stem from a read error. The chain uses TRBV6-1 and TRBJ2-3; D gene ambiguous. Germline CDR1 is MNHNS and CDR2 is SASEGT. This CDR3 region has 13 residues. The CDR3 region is CASREGSWNTQYF. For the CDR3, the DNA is TGTGCCAGCAGAGAAGGGTCGTGGAATACGCAGTATTTT.

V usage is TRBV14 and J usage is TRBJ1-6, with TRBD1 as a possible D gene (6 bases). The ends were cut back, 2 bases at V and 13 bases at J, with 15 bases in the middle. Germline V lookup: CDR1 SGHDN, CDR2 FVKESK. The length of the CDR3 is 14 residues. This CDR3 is CASSQTTGWTPLHF. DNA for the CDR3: TGTGCCAGCAGCCAAACGACAGGCTGGACGCCCCTCCACTTT.

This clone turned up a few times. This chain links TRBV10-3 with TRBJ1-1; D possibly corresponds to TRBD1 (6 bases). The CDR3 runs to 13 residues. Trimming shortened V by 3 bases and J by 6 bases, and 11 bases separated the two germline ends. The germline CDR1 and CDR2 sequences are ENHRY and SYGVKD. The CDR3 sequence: CAISESGVSEAFF. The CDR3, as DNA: TGTGCCATCAGTGAATCAGGGGTTTCTGAAGCTTTCTTT.

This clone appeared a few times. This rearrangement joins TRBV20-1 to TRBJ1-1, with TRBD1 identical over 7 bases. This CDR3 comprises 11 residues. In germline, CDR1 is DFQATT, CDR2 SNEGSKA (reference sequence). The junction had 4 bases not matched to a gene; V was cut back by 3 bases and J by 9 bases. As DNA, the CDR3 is TGCAGTGCTAGCGGACAGGCCCAAGCTTTCTTT. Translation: CSASGQAQAFF.

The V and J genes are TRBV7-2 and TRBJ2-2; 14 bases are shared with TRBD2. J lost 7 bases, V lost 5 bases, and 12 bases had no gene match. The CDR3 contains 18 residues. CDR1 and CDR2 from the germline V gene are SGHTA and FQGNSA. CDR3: CASSKNPGTSGRGGELFF. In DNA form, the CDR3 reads TGTGCCAGCAGCAAAAACCCAGGGACTAGCGGGAGAGGCGGGGAGCTGTTTTTT.